The clone carrying this T cell receptor (beta chain) was observed once. This record comes from a study of blood T cell repertoires in COVID-19. About the study: COVID-19 samples, acute and convalescent, were from the United States, Italy and Spain. PBMCs, B-cell-depleted T cells, or T cells provided the cDNA or gDNA that made up the material.

Original processing methods: It was from reference gene primer amplification that nucleated cell counts were estimated. Libraries were prepared by immunoSEQ multiplex PCR; TCRdb keeps only in-frame clonotypes and omits some of them. The D gene and trimming were derived from the DNA, and the V and J assignments and clone size from that table. The sample gives 150,000 to 200,000 clones, around 76% of which show up once; roughly 8.1% is in the top ten. The receptor was isolated from a woman in her 70s with acute or convalescent COVID-19. Material: peripheral blood.

The CDR3 sequence is CASSFRDTYEQYF. CDR3 DNA: TGTGCCAGCAGCTTCAGGGACACCTACGAGCAGTACTTC. The chain joins TRBV7-2 to TRBJ2-7, with D possibly TRBD1 on 6 matching bases. CDR3 size: 13 residues. The V end was cut by 3 bases, the J end by 2 bases, with 8 bases between. The germline CDR1 and CDR2 sequences are SGHTA and FQGNSA.